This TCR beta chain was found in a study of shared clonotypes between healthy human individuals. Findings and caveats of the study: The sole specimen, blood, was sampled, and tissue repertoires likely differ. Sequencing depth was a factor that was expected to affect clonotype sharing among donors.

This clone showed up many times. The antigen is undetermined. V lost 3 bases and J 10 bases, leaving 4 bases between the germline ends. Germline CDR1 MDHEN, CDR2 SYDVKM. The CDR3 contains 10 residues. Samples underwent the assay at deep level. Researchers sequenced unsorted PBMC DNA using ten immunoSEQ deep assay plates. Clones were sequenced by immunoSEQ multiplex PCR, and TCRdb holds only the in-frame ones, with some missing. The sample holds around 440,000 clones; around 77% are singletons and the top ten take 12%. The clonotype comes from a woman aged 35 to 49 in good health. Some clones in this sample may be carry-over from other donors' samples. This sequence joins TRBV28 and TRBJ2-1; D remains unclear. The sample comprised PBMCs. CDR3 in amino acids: CASSFREQFF. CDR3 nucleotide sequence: TGTGCCAGCAGTTTCAGGGAGCAGTTCTTC.